These 9 T cell receptor beta chains were all obtained from the same sample, sequenced in a study of cytomegalovirus exposure and HLA in healthy donors. The PCR ran on 60 Vbeta and 13 Jbeta primers. The table came from immunoSEQ multiplex PCR; TCRdb's copy has only in-frame clones and leaves some out. Of more than 110,000 clones in the sample, approximately 80% were seen once. Sequenced material: PBMCs. The receptors were sampled from a male donor in good health and CMV-seropositive.

This rearrangement joins TRBV19 to TRBJ1-2; possible D gene TRBD1, 6 bases. The CDR3 sequence is 14 residues long. V lost 5 bases, J lost 3 bases, and 13 bases lay in between. Per germline, CDR1 LNHDA and CDR2 SQIVND (reference sequence). CDR3 in DNA: TGTGCCAGTAGTGTAACAGGGTACCACTATGGCTACACCTTC. This translates into CASSVTGYHYGYTF.

V and J are TRBV27 and TRBJ2-4, with D possibly matching TRBD1 (5 bases). The V gene lost 2 bases and the J gene lost 0 bases, with 11 bases spanning the gap. CDR3 length equals 16 residues. The germline gives CDR1 MNHEY, CDR2 SMNVEV (reference sequence). The CDR3 coding sequence is TGTGCCAGCAGTTTAGCGTCAGGGCTAGCCAAAAACATTCAGTACTTC. It translates to CASSLASGLAKNIQYF.

This clone was recorded once. The chain combines TRBV18 with TRBJ2-5; 11 bases match TRBD2. The ends lost 1 base at V and 2 bases at J; junction bases unmatched: 6. Germline values: CDR1 KGHSH, CDR2 LQKENI. The CDR3 runs to 17 residues. Written as DNA, the CDR3 is TGTGCCAGCTCACCACGAAGTAGCGGGGGGGTACAAGAGACCCAGTACTTC. This translates into CASSPRSSGGVQETQYF.

V usage is TRBV11-2 and J usage is TRBJ2-1; TRBD2 is a possible D gene (7 bases). The length of the CDR3 is 17 residues. Germline values: CDR1 SGHAT, CDR2 FQNNGV. V lost 6 bases and J lost 10, with 28 bases in between. The DNA for the CDR3 is TGTGCCAGCAGACCAGGGGCCGGGTCTAGCGGCTTGAGGGAGCAGTTCTTC. The encoded protein is CASRPGAGSSGLREQFF.

V gene TRBV7-3 combines with J gene TRBJ1-2; 9 bases fit TRBD1. CDR1 SGHTA and CDR2 FQGTGA come from the germline V gene. This CDR3 comprises 14 residues. The junction had 7 bases not matched to a gene; V was cut back by 4 bases and J by 7 bases. CDR3 sequence: CASSSGQGGGGYTF. The CDR3 nucleotides read TGTGCCAGCAGCTCGGGACAGGGCGGGGGTGGCTACACCTTC.

In its sample, this clone was seen a few times. The chain is built from TRBV19 and TRBJ1-1, with 8 bases aligning to TRBD1. The CDR3 runs 12 residues. The ends lost 11 bases at V and 4 bases at J; junction bases unmatched: 6. CDR1 is LNHDA, CDR2 SQIVND, per germline (reference sequence). CDR3 protein: CAATTGGTEAFF. CDR3 bases: TGTGCCGCTACTACAGGGGGCACTGAAGCTTTCTTT. Using reference TRBV19 and TRBJ1-1 for the parts outside the CDR3, the full variable domain is DGGITQSPKYLFRKEGQNVTLSCEQNLNHDAMYWYRQDPGQGLRLIYYSQIVNDFQKGDIAEGYSVSREKKESFPLTVTSAQKNPTAFYLCAATTGGTEAFFGQGTRLTVV.

V and J are TRBV9 and TRBJ1-1, with 8 bases lining up with TRBD1. Germline CDR1 SGDLS, CDR2 YYNGEE. The CDR3 covers 14 residues. The junction had 2 bases not matched to a gene; V was cut back by 4 bases and J by 0 bases. CDR3 nucleotide sequence: TGTGCCAGCAGCCAGACAGGGGTGAACACTGAAGCTTTCTTT. This translates into CASSQTGVNTEAFF.

This clone showed up just a few times. J is TRBJ2-3 and V is TRBV7-9, with D possibly being TRBD2 (5 bases). V was shortened by 6 bases and J by 1 base, with 17 bases between the two germline ends. The CDR3 consists of 16 residues. Germline CDR1 is SEHNR and CDR2 is FQNEAQ (reference sequence). CDR3 amino acids: CASSLANLARTDTQYF. Written as DNA, the CDR3 is TGTGCCAGCAGTCTGGCTAATCTAGCCCGCACAGATACGCAGTATTTT.

The rearrangement joins TRBV6-6 to TRBJ2-1; 10 bases fit TRBD2. Germline trimming cut 1 base from V and 7 bases from J; bases unmatched to any gene: 4. Germline V CDR1 and CDR2: MNHNY, SVGAGI (reference sequence). This CDR3 is 15 amino acids long. CDR3 DNA sequence: TGTGCCAGCAGTTACTGGCTAGCGGGGGATAATGAGCAGTTCTTC. This codes for CASSYWLAGDNEQFF.